The 24 T cell receptor beta chains given below trace back to one sample, sequenced in a study of T cell responses to AZD1222 COVID-19 vaccine. The table came from immunoSEQ multiplex PCR; TCRdb's copy has only in-frame clones and leaves some out. The table includes 120,000 or so clones, 81% detected once. Here the sequenced sample was peripheral blood, taken on day 0 of AZD1222 vaccination. The receptors were sampled from an adult in good health.

The V gene is TRBV5-1, the J gene TRBJ2-1; D gene ambiguous. Germline CDR1 reads SGHRS; CDR2 reads YFSETQ. Deletions cut 0 bases from V and 5 bases from J, with 9 bases between. The CDR3 contains 14 residues. The CDR3 nucleotides are TGCGCCAGCAGCTTGGGGAGTGCCAACAATGAGCAGTTCTTC. It specifies CASSLGSANNEQFF.

The chain uses TRBV2 and TRBJ2-3, with D possibly being TRBD1 or TRBD2 (5 bases each). CDR3 length equals 14 residues. Trimming left V 8 bases short and J 0 bases short, with 12 bases between. Germline V lookup: CDR1 SNHLY, CDR2 FYNNEI. Here the CDR3 reads CASVWDQSTDTQYF. The CDR3 DNA is TGTGCCAGCGTATGGGACCAAAGCACAGATACGCAGTATTTT.

The chain joins TRBV28 to TRBJ1-5, with D perhaps TRBD1 (6 bases). CDR3 size: 16 residues. Per the germline V gene, CDR1 is MDHEN and CDR2 is SYDVKM. V was pared by 2 bases and J by 4 bases, with 15 bases between. The CDR3 here is CASSLPRGSGNQPQHF. CDR3 in DNA: TGTGCCAGCAGTTTACCCAGGGGATCCGGGAATCAGCCCCAGCATTTT.

V is TRBV29-1 and J is TRBJ1-4; perhaps TRBD1 as D (5 bases). Germline CDR1 is SQVTM and CDR2 is ANQGSEA. The CDR3 length is 13 residues. V was trimmed by 6 bases and J by 8 bases, leaving 16 bases between them. The CDR3 loop is CSVTPGGGEKLFF. DNA of the CDR3: TGCAGCGTAACGCCCGGGGGGGGAGAAAAACTGTTTTTT.

This clone was recorded once. The gene calls are TRBV28 and TRBJ1-5; possibly TRBD1 for D (5 bases). Germline V CDR1 and CDR2: MDHEN, SYDVKM. The CDR3 is made up of 14 amino acids. V lost 3 bases to trimming and J lost 6 bases, with 12 bases between them. The CDR3 protein is CASSLGGRGQPQHF. The CDR3 bases are TGTGCCAGCAGTTTGGGGGGACGGGGTCAGCCCCAGCATTTT.

This chain connects TRBV7-7 to TRBJ2-5; D is unresolved. This CDR3 comprises 16 residues. With 2 bases removed from V and 3 bases from J, the gap between germline ends came to 16 bases. Germline CDR1 reads SSHAT; CDR2 reads FNYEAQ (reference sequence). The CDR3 nucleotides read TGTGCCAGCAGCTTATCAGGAATTGGCGCCAAAGAGACCCAGTACTTC. Protein sequence: CASSLSGIGAKETQYF. Using reference TRBV7-7 and TRBJ2-5 for the parts outside the CDR3, the full variable domain is GAGVSQSPRYKVTKRGQDVTLRCDPISSHATLYWYQQALGQGPEFLTYFNYEAQPDKSGLPSDRFSAERPEGSISTLTIQRTEQRDSAMYRCASSLSGIGAKETQYFGPGTRLLVL.

This clone was recorded once. The CDR3: CASSLRLAGDTDTQYF. The CDR3 DNA follows: TGTGCCAGCAGCTTAAGACTAGCGGGGGACACAGATACGCAGTATTTT. V usage is TRBV7-8 and J usage is TRBJ2-3; TRBD2 matches at 12 bases. The CDR3 extends over 16 amino acids. Germline CDR1 SGHVS, CDR2 FQNEAQ. The ends lost 2 bases at V and 2 bases at J; junction bases unmatched: 2.

This clone was seen more than once but under ten times. This chain links TRBV29-1 with TRBJ2-7, with TRBD1 matching 7 bases. The germline gives CDR1 SQVTM, CDR2 ANQGSEA. The junction had 6 bases not matched to a gene; V was cut back by 8 bases and J by 5 bases. This CDR3 is 11 amino acids long. The CDR3 reads CSIQGRHEQYF. The CDR3 DNA reads as TGCAGCATACAGGGGAGACACGAGCAGTACTTC.

V and J are TRBV28 and TRBJ2-4; TRBD2 matches at 10 bases. The V and J ends lost 6 bases and 0 bases, in that order; junction bases with no gene match: 14. The CDR3 covers 19 residues. The germline V gene has CDR1 MDHEN and CDR2 SYDVKM. The CDR3 DNA reads as TGTGCCAGCAGCCGAGCCTCGGCTAGCGGGGGAGTAGCCAAAAACATTCAGTACTTC. It is translated as CASSRASASGGVAKNIQYF.

The rearrangement links TRBV30 to TRBJ1-1, with 7 bases fitting TRBD1. Germline values: CDR1 GTSNPN, CDR2 SVGIG (reference sequence). This CDR3 region has 15 residues. With 1 base clipped from V and 1 base from J, the junction kept 6 bases outside the gene matches. CDR3 in amino acids: CAWSAKQGRNTEAFF. CDR3 bases: TGTGCCTGGAGTGCCAAACAGGGGCGGAACACTGAAGCTTTCTTT.

This clone came up once. The chain couples TRBV29-1 to TRBJ2-3; 8 bases are shared with TRBD1. The germline V gene encodes CDR1 SQVTM and CDR2 ANQGSEA. The J segment lost 3 bases and the V segment lost 7 bases, leaving 3 bases of the junction unmatched. This CDR3 spans 12 amino acids. The CDR3 nucleotides are TGCAGCGGCGGACAGGGAACAGATACGCAGTATTTT. Its translation is CSGGQGTDTQYF.

V is TRBV3-1 (or the pseudogene TRBV3-2) and J is TRBJ2-1, with D unresolved. Deletions cut 0 bases from V and 4 bases from J, with 13 bases between. Germline-derived CDR1 and CDR2 are LGHDT and YNNKEL (reference sequence). The CDR3 spans 16 residues. The CDR3 DNA is TGTGCCAGCAGCCAAGATAATGCGGCGAATTACAATGAGCAGTTCTTC. Translation gives CASSQDNAANYNEQFF.

This clone was found a few times. The rearrangement uses TRBV28 and TRBJ2-3, with unresolved D. Germline CDR1 MDHEN, CDR2 SYDVKM. The CDR3 is 12 residues long. Between the trimmed V and J ends, which lost 6 bases and 9 bases, there was a span of 13 bases. The CDR3 loop is CASSSGPSTQYF. The DNA for the CDR3 is TGTGCCAGCAGCAGTGGGCCCTCGACGCAGTATTTT.

The chain employs TRBV6-5 and TRBJ2-3; 7 bases line up with TRBD2. Germline CDR1 is MNHEY and CDR2 is SVGAGI. With V trimmed by 4 bases and J by 2 bases, 9 bases remained unmatched. The CDR3 is made up of 16 amino acids. In DNA form, the CDR3 reads TGTGCCAGCAGTTCCCCTAGCGGAGTTTTCACAGATACGCAGTATTTT. Amino acids: CASSSPSGVFTDTQYF.

V gene TRBV6-5 combines with J gene TRBJ1-2; maybe TRBD1 (6 bases). Germline CDR1 is MNHEY and CDR2 is SVGAGI. The CDR3 extends over 15 amino acids. Deletions cut 7 bases from V and 4 bases from J, with 19 bases between. CDR3 amino acids: CASIPGRGAGYGYTF. The CDR3 DNA reads TGTGCCAGCATTCCCGGGCGGGGGGCAGGCTATGGCTACACCTTC.

The chain carries TRBV24-1 and TRBJ2-2; the D gene is possibly TRBD1 (6 bases). Trimming shortened V by 3 bases and J by 0 bases, and 13 bases separated the two germline ends. This CDR3 contains 17 residues. The germline CDR1 and CDR2 sequences are KGHDR and SFDVKD. CDR3 region: CATSDPLRGPNTGELFF. Here the CDR3 DNA reads TGTGCCACCAGTGATCCCCTCAGGGGACCGAACACCGGGGAGCTGTTTTTT.

The chain couples TRBV29-1 to TRBJ2-2; 9 bases are a match to TRBD1. Trimming at V came to 6 bases and at J to 5 bases, leaving 4 bases not matched to a gene. CDR3 size: 13 residues. Germline V gives CDR1 SQVTM, CDR2 ANQGSEA. The CDR3 loop reads CSVGGTGTGELFF. CDR3 sequence (DNA): TGCAGCGTCGGTGGGACAGGGACCGGGGAGCTGTTTTTT.

The V and J genes are TRBV7-9 and TRBJ1-2; D is unresolved. The V gene's germline CDR1 is SEHNR and CDR2 FQNEAQ (reference sequence). V was trimmed by 1 base and J by 6 bases, leaving 12 bases between them. The CDR3 loop spans 14 amino acids. The DNA of the CDR3 is TGTGCCAGCAGCTTAGAGTACGGGAATAATGGCTACACCTTC. Amino acid sequence: CASSLEYGNNGYTF.

This sequence joins TRBV28 and TRBJ2-5; D is unclear. Trimming removed 4 bases at V and 4 bases at J, with 10 bases between. CDR1 MDHEN and CDR2 SYDVKM come from the germline V gene. The CDR3 loop spans 13 amino acids. CDR3 coding DNA: TGTGCCAGCAGTTCTTACAGTGGAGAGACCCAGTACTTC. The encoded protein is CASSSYSGETQYF.

This sequence joins TRBV9 and TRBJ2-2; D remains ambiguous. Germline V CDR1 and CDR2: SGDLS, YYNGEE. Trimming pared 0 bases from V and 7 bases from J, leaving 7 bases between. The CDR3 extends over 13 amino acids. The CDR3 sequence: CASSVATLGELFF. The CDR3 DNA reads as TGTGCCAGCAGCGTAGCCACGCTCGGGGAGCTGTTTTTT.

With respect to this clone: Germline is not matched at one junction end, which may reflect a read error. V usage is TRBV7-7 and J usage is TRBJ1-5; possibly TRBD1 for D (5 bases). This CDR3 is 16 amino acids long. Per the germline V gene, CDR1 is SSHAT and CDR2 is FNYEAQ (reference sequence). The CDR3 nucleotides are TGTGCTAGCACCCCTTCGGCGACAGCTAGCAATCAGCCCCAGCATTTT. Its protein is CASTPSATASNQPQHF.

The chain employs TRBV7-8 and TRBJ1-1, with D perhaps TRBD1 (6 bases). V was clipped by 1 base and J by 0 bases, with 6 bases between them. The CDR3 runs 14 residues. Looked up from germline, CDR1 is SGHVS and CDR2 is FQNEAQ. This chain's CDR3 is CASSLDRVNTEAFF. CDR3 bases: TGTGCCAGCAGCTTAGACAGGGTGAACACTGAAGCTTTCTTT.

In its sample, this clone was seen once. The chain recombines TRBV7-2 with TRBJ1-5, with D possibly matching TRBD1 (5 bases). Germline CDR1 SGHTA, CDR2 FQGNSA. The CDR3 covers 13 residues. V gave up 5 bases and J gave up 4 bases, with 9 bases separating them. The CDR3 nucleotides read TGTGCCAGCAGCGGCCAGGGAAATCAGCCCCAGCATTTT. Translation: CASSGQGNQPQHF. Full variable domain (remainder filled in from reference TRBV7-2 and TRBJ1-5): GAGVSQSPSNKVTEKGKDVELRCDPISGHTALYWYRQSLGQGLEFLIYFQGNSAPDKSGLPSDRFSAERTGGSVSTLTIQRTQQEDSAVYLCASSGQGNQPQHFGDGTRLSIL.

The chain couples TRBV19 to TRBJ2-3, with D maybe TRBD2 (6 bases). The CDR3 has 15 residues. CDR1 and CDR2 (germline): LNHDA, SQIVND (reference sequence). V was clipped by 7 bases and J by 0 bases, with 14 bases between them. The CDR3 region has the DNA TGTGCCAGTAAGGACGGGAGTTCTAGCACAGATACGCAGTATTTT. Translating it yields CASKDGSSSTDTQYF.